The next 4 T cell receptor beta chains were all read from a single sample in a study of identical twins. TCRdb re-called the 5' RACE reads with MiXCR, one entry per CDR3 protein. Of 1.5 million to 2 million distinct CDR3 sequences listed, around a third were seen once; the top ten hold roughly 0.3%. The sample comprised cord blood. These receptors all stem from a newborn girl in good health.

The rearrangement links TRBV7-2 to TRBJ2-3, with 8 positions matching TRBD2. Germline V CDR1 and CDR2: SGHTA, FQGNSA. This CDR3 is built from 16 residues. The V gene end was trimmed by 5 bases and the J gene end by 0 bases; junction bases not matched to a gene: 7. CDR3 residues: CASSPIAGRSTDTQYF. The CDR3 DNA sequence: TGTGCCAGCAGCCCTATAGCGGGGAGGAGCACAGATACGCAGTATTTT.

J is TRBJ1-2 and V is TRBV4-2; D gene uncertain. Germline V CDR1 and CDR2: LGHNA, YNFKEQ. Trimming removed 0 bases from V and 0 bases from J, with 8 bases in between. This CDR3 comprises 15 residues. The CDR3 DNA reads TGTGCCAGCAGCCAAGAGATGCAGGCTAACTATGGCTACACCTTC. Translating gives CASSQEMQANYGYTF.

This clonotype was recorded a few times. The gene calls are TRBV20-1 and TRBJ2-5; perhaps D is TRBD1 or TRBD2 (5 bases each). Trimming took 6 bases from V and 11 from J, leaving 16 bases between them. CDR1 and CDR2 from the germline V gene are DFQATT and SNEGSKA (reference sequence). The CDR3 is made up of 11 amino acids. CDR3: CSAPGPLEQYF. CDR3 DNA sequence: TGCAGTGCCCCGGGACCTTTGGAGCAGTACTTC.

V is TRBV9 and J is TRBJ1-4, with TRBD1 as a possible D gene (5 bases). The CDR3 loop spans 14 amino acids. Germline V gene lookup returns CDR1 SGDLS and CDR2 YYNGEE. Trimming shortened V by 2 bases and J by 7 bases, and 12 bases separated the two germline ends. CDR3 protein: CASSVGGESEKLFF. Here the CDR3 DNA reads TGTGCCAGCAGCGTGGGGGGGGAGAGTGAAAAACTGTTTTTT.